The 17 T cell receptor beta chains given below trace back to one sample, sequenced in a study of blood T cell repertoires in COVID-19. This table comes from immunoSEQ multiplex PCR, and its TCRdb copy is limited to in-frame clones, with some not included. The sample consists of 360,000 or so clones, less than 90% of them appearing once. The specimen sequenced was PBMCs or T cells enriched from blood (not recorded which). The receptors originated from a woman aged 30 to 39 who had recovered from COVID-19.

This clone has only a few counts. This chain joins TRBV3-1 (or the pseudogene TRBV3-2) and TRBJ1-3; unclear D gene. The V and J ends lost 6 bases and 1 base respectively, with 10 bases between them. CDR3 length: 14 residues. Looked up from germline, CDR1 is LGHDT and CDR2 is YNNKEL (reference sequence). CDR3 residues: CASSRAGSGNTIYF. DNA of the CDR3: TGTGCCAGCAGTCGAGCGGGGTCTGGAAACACCATATATTTT.

This clone appeared a single time. V gene TRBV27 combines with J gene TRBJ1-2; TRBD1 matches at 7 bases. Germline V gene sequence: CDR1 MNHEY, CDR2 SMNVEV (reference sequence). The CDR3 covers 14 residues. V lost 4 bases and J lost 4; bases outside the gene matches: 6. The CDR3 region has the DNA TGTGCCAGCAGTTCTAAGGGGGCAGCCTATGGCTACACCTTC. Protein: CASSSKGAAYGYTF.

V is TRBV4-1 and J is TRBJ1-1; 7 bases are a match to TRBD1. This CDR3 contains 17 residues. V trimming: 0 bases; J trimming: 1 base; junction bases outside the gene matches: 8. The germline CDR1 and CDR2 sequences are MGHRA and YSYEKL. The CDR3 is CASSQDLGQRKNTEAFF. The CDR3 DNA reads as TGCGCCAGCAGCCAAGATTTGGGACAGCGGAAGAACACTGAAGCTTTCTTT.

The CDR3 DNA follows: TGTGCCAGCAGCTTTAAGCGGGGGGGCACAGATACGCAGTATTTT. The encoded protein is CASSFKRGGTDTQYF. This sequence joins TRBV7-3 and TRBJ2-3; 9 bases match TRBD2. V trimming: 3 bases; J trimming: 1 base; junction bases outside the gene matches: 2. The CDR3 runs 15 residues. Germline lookup yields CDR1 SGHTA and CDR2 FQGTGA.

The V and J genes are TRBV7-9 and TRBJ2-1; tentative D call: TRBD2 (5 bases). There are 14 residues in the CDR3. Germline lookup yields CDR1 SEHNR and CDR2 FQNEAQ (reference sequence). Trimming removed 5 bases from V and 7 bases from J, with 15 bases in between. DNA of the CDR3: TGTGCCAGCAGCCGGGGAGAGGATTTGAATGAGCAGTTCTTC. Amino acids: CASSRGEDLNEQFF.

The rearrangement uses TRBV19 and TRBJ2-2; the match to TRBD1 covers 10 bases. This CDR3 has 16 amino acids. Trimming cost V 1 base and J 4 bases; bases outside gene matches: 3. Germline CDR1 LNHDA, CDR2 SQIVND (reference sequence). The CDR3 DNA reads as TGTGCCAGTAGTATAGGGACAGGGGGACGCACCGGGGAGCTGTTTTTT. This encodes CASSIGTGGRTGELFF. The whole variable domain, remainder taken from reference TRBV19 and TRBJ2-2, is DGGITQSPKYLFRKEGQNVTLSCEQNLNHDAMYWYRQDPGQGLRLIYYSQIVNDFQKGDIAEGYSVSREKKESFPLTVTSAQKNPTAFYLCASSIGTGGRTGELFFGEGSRLTVL.

The chain combines TRBV12-3 or TRBV12-4 with TRBJ2-2; D is ambiguous. V lost 8 bases, J lost 5 bases, and 9 bases lay in between. CDR3 length: 12 amino acids. CDR3 residues: CASGHMTGELFF. The CDR3 DNA reads as TGTGCCAGCGGCCATATGACCGGGGAGCTGTTTTTT.

This chain connects TRBV9 to TRBJ1-5, with TRBD1 as a possible D gene (6 bases). Germline CDR1 reads SGDLS; CDR2 reads YYNGEE. V was shortened by 0 bases and J by 5 bases, with 18 bases between the two germline ends. The CDR3 extends over 17 amino acids. As DNA, the CDR3 is TGTGCCAGCAGCGTAGTGGAACGGACAGATAGGGATCAGCCCCAGCATTTT. It yields the protein CASSVVERTDRDQPQHF.

J is TRBJ1-5 and V is TRBV19; D possibly corresponds to TRBD1 (5 bases). CDR1 is LNHDA and CDR2 is SQIVND in the germline V gene (reference sequence). V shed 5 bases and J shed 7 bases, with 12 bases lying between them. The CDR3 is made up of 13 amino acids. The CDR3 loop reads CASSLRVRQPQHF. The DNA of the CDR3 is TGTGCCAGTAGTCTCAGGGTAAGGCAGCCCCAGCATTTT.

The chain has TRBV29-1 and TRBJ1-2; no firm D call. This CDR3 region has 14 residues. Germline V gives CDR1 SQVTM, CDR2 ANQGSEA. Between the trimmed V and J ends, which lost 0 bases and 3 bases, there was a span of 11 bases. In nucleotides, the CDR3 is TGCAGCGTTGAAGAAGCGGCAGCGTACTATGGCTACACCTTC. The encoded protein is CSVEEAAAYYGYTF.

The chain couples TRBV30 to TRBJ1-1; D gene ambiguous. V lost 4 bases and J lost 6, with 9 bases in between. This CDR3 contains 11 residues. The germline gives CDR1 GTSNPN, CDR2 SVGIG (reference sequence). This CDR3 reads CAWTPSAEAFF. As DNA, the CDR3 is TGTGCCTGGACCCCTTCCGCTGAAGCTTTCTTT.

This chain joins TRBV2 and TRBJ1-6, with a tentative D call TRBD1 (5 bases). Germline CDR1 reads SNHLY; CDR2 reads FYNNEI. Trimming took 6 bases from V and 5 from J, leaving 14 bases between them. The CDR3 has 15 amino acids. As DNA, the CDR3 is TGTGCCAGCAGGGTCCGGGGGGTGAATAATTCACCCCTCCACTTT. It encodes CASRVRGVNNSPLHF.

This clone was seen a single time. The chain has TRBV19 and TRBJ1-2, with D perhaps TRBD1 (6 bases). V gave up 4 bases and J gave up 3 bases, with 15 bases separating them. Germline CDR1 is LNHDA and CDR2 is SQIVND (reference sequence). The CDR3 contains 15 residues. The chain's CDR3 is CASSSSTGIYYGYTF. The CDR3 DNA reads TGTGCCAGTAGTAGCTCGACAGGTATTTACTATGGCTACACCTTC.

This clone turned up a few times. The gene calls are TRBV5-4 and TRBJ2-7, with 11 bases matching TRBD1. CDR3 size: 15 residues. Trimming removed 2 bases from V and 2 bases from J; junction bases left unmatched: 3. Germline values: CDR1 SGHNT, CDR2 YYREEE (reference sequence). The CDR3 here is CASSFGQGATYEQYF. CDR3 coding DNA: TGTGCCAGCAGCTTTGGACAGGGGGCGACCTACGAGCAGTACTTC. Based on the CDR3 plus reference TRBV5-4 and TRBJ2-7, the full variable domain is ETGVTQSPTHLIKTRGQQVTLRCSSQSGHNTVSWYQQALGQGPQFIFQYYREEENGRGNFPPRFSGLQFPNYSSELNVNALELDDSALYLCASSFGQGATYEQYFGPGTRLTVT.

The chain links TRBV5-6 to TRBJ1-1; 7 bases are a match to TRBD1. V lost 4 bases, J lost 1 base, and 4 bases stayed unmatched. CDR1 and CDR2 from the germline V gene are SGHDT and YYEEEE. The CDR3 consists of 14 residues. CDR3 loop: CASSVRQGNTEAFF. Here the CDR3 DNA reads TGTGCCAGCAGCGTGAGACAGGGGAACACTGAAGCTTTCTTT.

The chain couples TRBV19 to TRBJ1-5, with TRBD1 identical over 10 bases. CDR3 length equals 15 residues. Germline trimming cut 8 bases from V and 4 bases from J; bases unmatched to any gene: 8. Per the germline V gene, CDR1 is LNHDA and CDR2 is SQIVND (reference sequence). The CDR3 sequence: CASSHGQGVNQPQHF. In nucleotides, the CDR3 is TGTGCCAGTTCCCACGGACAGGGGGTGAATCAGCCCCAGCATTTT.

This chain connects TRBV7-2 to TRBJ1-2; the D gene is possibly TRBD1 (5 bases). Germline CDR1 and CDR2: SGHTA and FQGNSA. The germline V and J ends were trimmed by 2 bases and 2 bases, with 15 bases remaining between them. The CDR3 runs 16 residues. DNA of the CDR3: TGTGCCAGCAGCTTATTACCAGGATGGGGCAACTATGGCTACACCTTC. The encoded protein is CASSLLPGWGNYGYTF. The entire variable domain, with the rest obtained from reference TRBV7-2 and TRBJ1-2, is as follows: GAGVSQSPSNKVTEKGKDVELRCDPISGHTALYWYRQSLGQGLEFLIYFQGNSAPDKSGLPSDRFSAERTGGSVSTLTIQRTQQEDSAVYLCASSLLPGWGNYGYTFGSGTRLTVV.